The following is a T cell receptor beta chain sequence with its context. Its antigen remains unidentified. No per-base quality is available; no much larger clone lies one base away. The CDR3 holds 15 amino acids from the cysteine to the phenylalanine. The entry retains the CDR3 DNA only, 45 bases that are in frame from base 1. Germline trimming: 1 base from V, 1 base from J; junction bases outside gene matches: 0. Taken from the germline V gene, the CDR1 and CDR2 loops are SGHVS and FNYEAQ. This sample stems from a study of graft-versus-host responses after intestinal transplantation (dated by TCRdb to the early 2020s). Looking at the study overall: The transplants that recipients received were multivisceral, liver-intestinal, or isolated intestinal. Rather than going through the commercial service, samples from a few later patients were sequenced in-house on an Illumina MiSeq and processed with MiXCR. Alloreactive clones were identified by sequencing pre-transplant mixed lymphocyte reaction products and comparing these products with unstimulated pre-transplant donor and recipient T cells. Bulk TCR-beta CDR3 sequencing was used to track graft-versus-host and host-versus-graft alloreactive T cell clones in the graft, circulation and bone marrow after intestinal transplantation. A peak of at least 4% donor T cells among recipient peripheral blood mononuclear cells was the definition used for donor T cell macrochimerism. Every recipient was given anti-thymocyte globulin induction, followed by roughly 3 years of maintenance tacrolimus and steroids. The cohort enrolled 24 intestinal transplant recipients including one retransplant, and 3 patients lacking pretransplant specimens were excluded.

The meaning of the sample's time point label: cells obtained before transplantation from donor or recipient. CD3+CD4+ and CD3+CD8+ populations were FACS-sorted from unstimulated pre-transplant donor and recipient cells taken from spleen or lymph nodes. The paper's findings and limits, for the study overall: Early after transplant, peak levels of circulating GvH clones were associated with declines in HvG clones. GvH clones were detected in recipient bone marrow, and some appeared earlier in ileal mucosa or blood, consistent with an intestinal mucosal origin. In the allografts of patients with donor T cell macrochimerism, GvH to HvG T cell clonal ratios were high. The relatively low number and heterogeneity of intestinal transplant patients limited the conclusions.

Libraries were built with the immunoSEQ multiplex PCR assay. In most patients, genomic DNA was isolated using the Qiagen DNeasy Blood and Tissue Kit and sent frozen to Adaptive Biotechnologies for TCR sequencing. For most patients, high-throughput TCR-beta CDR3 sequencing of genomic DNA was performed by Adaptive Biotechnologies. As for how the authors treated the data: TCR sequencing data for some 19 patients were retrieved from Adaptive's ImmunoSEQ software; three other patients were processed with MiXCR and VDJtools. To correct CD4 versus CD8 sorting errors, sequences present in both subsets at a frequency ratio below 5:1 were removed. Because the origin of CDR3 nucleotide sequences shared between donor and recipient could not be assigned, those sequences were removed. Alloreactive clones required at least 2-fold expansion over unstimulated cells and minimum CFSE-low frequency of 0.002% (template counts) or 0.001% (read counts). A clone was considered mappable if detected in the sequenced pre-transplant spleen, lymph node, or MLR CFSE-low populations of the donor or recipient. The cumulative frequency of alloreactive clones was calculated as a percentage of all sequences, weighted by copy number. This is the immuneACCESS table as TCRdb keeps it, with only in-frame sequences that have V and J called. A part of the clones is gone; compared with another copy, unresolved V genes explain less than half, and the rest is unexplained. V, J and clone size derive from that table, while D and trimming were established from the DNA sequence. The sample table records roughly 100,000 clones; about 90% of these occur just once. Clones ranked in the top ten supply more than 0.8% of the sample.

Sequenced here: unstimulated CD4+ T cells sorted from spleen or lymph node cells, sampled before intestinal transplant. The sequence joins TRBV7-6 to TRBJ2-3; the central 9 bases match TRBD2. The source of this sequence is a human donor who received an intestinal transplant. Read as DNA, the sequence is TGTGCCAGCAGCTTAGGGACTAGCGGCACAGATACGCAGTATTTT. Translated, it reads CASSLGTSGTDTQYF.